The entry below gives a single T cell receptor (beta chain) sequence along with its context. The data derive from a study of blood T cell repertoires in COVID-19. About the research overall: Samples of COVID-19 (acute and convalescent) were obtained from the United States, Italy and Spain. From T cells, B-cell-depleted T cells, or PBMCs came the material, which was cDNA or gDNA.

Original processing notes: Using reference gene primer amplification, nucleated cell counts were estimated. Some clones are missing from TCRdb's copy, which holds only in-frame ones; the method was immunoSEQ multiplex PCR. The DNA was the basis for D and trimming; V, J and clone size are from that table. The data contain 45,000 to 50,000 clones, over 80% of them singletons. Germline CDR1 reads SGHNT; CDR2 reads YENEEA. This CDR3 has 13 residues. Trimming pared 2 bases from V and 9 bases from J, leaving 11 bases between. This chain uses TRBV11-3 with TRBJ2-1; D unresolved. The sequencing input was peripheral blood. The sequence was collected from an elderly man in a cohort sampled during active COVID-19. The CDR3 coding sequence is TGTGCCAGCAGCTTAAACCAGCGAACTGAGCAGTTCTTC. Its translation: CASSLNQRTEQFF.